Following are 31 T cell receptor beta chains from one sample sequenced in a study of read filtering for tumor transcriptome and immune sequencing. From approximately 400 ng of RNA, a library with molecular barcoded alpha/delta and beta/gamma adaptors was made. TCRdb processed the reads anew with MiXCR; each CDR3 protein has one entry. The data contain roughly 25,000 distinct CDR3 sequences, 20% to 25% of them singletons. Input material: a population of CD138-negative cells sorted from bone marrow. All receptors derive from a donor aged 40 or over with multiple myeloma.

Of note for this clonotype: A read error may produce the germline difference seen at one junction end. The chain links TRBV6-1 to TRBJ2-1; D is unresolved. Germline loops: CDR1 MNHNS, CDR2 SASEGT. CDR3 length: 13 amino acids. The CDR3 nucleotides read TGTGCCATCAGTGTGACGACTTACAATGAGCAGTCCTTC. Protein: CAISVTTYNEQSF.

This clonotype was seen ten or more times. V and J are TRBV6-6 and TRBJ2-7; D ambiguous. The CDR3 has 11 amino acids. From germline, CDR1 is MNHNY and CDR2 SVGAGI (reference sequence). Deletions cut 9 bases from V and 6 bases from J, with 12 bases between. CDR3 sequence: CASDQAGEQYF. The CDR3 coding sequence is TGTGCCAGTGACCAAGCCGGCGAGCAGTACTTC.

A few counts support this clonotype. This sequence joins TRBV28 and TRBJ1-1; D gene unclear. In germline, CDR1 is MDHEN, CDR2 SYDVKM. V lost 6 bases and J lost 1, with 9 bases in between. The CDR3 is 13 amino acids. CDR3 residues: CASRGPSNTEAFF. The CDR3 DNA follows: TGTGCCAGCAGAGGACCGTCGAACACTGAAGCTTTCTTT.

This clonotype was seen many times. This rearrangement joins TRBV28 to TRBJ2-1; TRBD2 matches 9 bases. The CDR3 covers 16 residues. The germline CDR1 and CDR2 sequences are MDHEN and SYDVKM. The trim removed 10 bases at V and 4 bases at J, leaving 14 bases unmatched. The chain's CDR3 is CAIGSSGRRGYNEQFF. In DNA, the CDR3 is TGTGCCATCGGGTCGAGCGGGAGGCGGGGTTACAATGAGCAGTTCTTC. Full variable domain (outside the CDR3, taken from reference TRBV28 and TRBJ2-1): DVKVTQSSRYLVKRTGEKVFLECVQDMDHENMFWYRQDPGLGLRLIYFSYDVKMKEKGDIPEGYSVSREKKERFSLILESASTNQTSMYLCAIGSSGRRGYNEQFFGPGTRLTVL.

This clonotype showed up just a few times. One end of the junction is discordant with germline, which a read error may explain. As DNA, the CDR3 is TGTGCCAACAGTCCCCCACGTTTGAACACTGAAGCTTCCTTT. Protein product: CANSPPRLNTEASF. The gene calls are TRBV28 and TRBJ1-1, with D unclear. The CDR3 has 14 amino acids. CDR1 is MDHEN, CDR2 SYDVKM, per germline.

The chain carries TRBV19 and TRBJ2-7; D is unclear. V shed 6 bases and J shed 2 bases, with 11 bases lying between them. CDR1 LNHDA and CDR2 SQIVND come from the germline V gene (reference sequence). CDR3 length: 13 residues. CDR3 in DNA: TGTGCCAGTAGCCACCGGGCCGCCTACGAGCAGTACTTC. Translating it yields CASSHRAAYEQYF.

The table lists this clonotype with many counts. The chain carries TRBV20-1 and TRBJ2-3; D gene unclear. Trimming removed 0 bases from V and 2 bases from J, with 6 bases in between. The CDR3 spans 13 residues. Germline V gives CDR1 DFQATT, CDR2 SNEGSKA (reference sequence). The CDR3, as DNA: TGCAGTGCTAGAGATCCCATCACAGATACGCAGTATTTT. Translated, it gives CSARDPITDTQYF.

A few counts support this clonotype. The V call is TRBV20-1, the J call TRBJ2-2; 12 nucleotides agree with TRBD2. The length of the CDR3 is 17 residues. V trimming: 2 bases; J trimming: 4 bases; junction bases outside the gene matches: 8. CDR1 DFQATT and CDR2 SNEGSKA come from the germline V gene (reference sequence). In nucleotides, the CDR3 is TGCAGTGCTAGACTCTGGACTAGCGGGAACCCCACCGGGGAGCTGTTTTTT. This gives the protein CSARLWTSGNPTGELFF.

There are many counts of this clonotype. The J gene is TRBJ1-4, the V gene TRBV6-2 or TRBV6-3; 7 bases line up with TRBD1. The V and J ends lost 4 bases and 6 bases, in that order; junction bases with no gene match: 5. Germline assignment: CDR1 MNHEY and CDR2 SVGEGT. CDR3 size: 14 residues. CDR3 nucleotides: TGTGCCAGCAGTTTCGACAGGGTGCATGAAAAACTGTTTTTT. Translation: CASSFDRVHEKLFF.

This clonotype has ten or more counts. CDR3 residues: CASSPQNYGYTF. The CDR3, as DNA: TGTGCCAGCTCACCCCAGAACTATGGCTACACCTTC. The V gene is TRBV18, the J gene TRBJ1-2; D call uncertain. V lost 3 bases and J 2 bases, leaving 4 bases between the germline ends. The V gene's germline CDR1 is KGHSH and CDR2 LQKENI. The CDR3 is made up of 12 amino acids.

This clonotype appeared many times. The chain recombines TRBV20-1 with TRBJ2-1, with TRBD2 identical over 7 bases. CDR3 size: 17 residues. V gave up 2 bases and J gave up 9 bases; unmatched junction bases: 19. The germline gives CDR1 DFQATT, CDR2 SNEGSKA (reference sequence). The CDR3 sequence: CSARIMTSPFGGGEQFF. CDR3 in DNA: TGCAGTGCTAGAATTATGACTAGCCCGTTTGGTGGGGGTGAGCAGTTCTTC.

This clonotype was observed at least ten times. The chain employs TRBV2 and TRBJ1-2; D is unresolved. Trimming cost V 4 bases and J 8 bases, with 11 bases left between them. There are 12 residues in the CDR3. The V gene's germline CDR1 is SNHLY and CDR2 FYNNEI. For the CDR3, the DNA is TGTGCCAGCAGTGCCCCAGCAGAGGGCTACACCTTC. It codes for CASSAPAEGYTF.

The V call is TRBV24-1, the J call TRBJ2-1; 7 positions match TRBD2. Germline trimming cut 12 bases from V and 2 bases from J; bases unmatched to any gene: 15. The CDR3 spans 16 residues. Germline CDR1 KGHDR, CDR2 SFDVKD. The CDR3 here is CASGDLSGTTYNEQFF. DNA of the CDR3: TGTGCCTCCGGTGATTTGAGCGGGACCACCTACAATGAGCAGTTCTTC.

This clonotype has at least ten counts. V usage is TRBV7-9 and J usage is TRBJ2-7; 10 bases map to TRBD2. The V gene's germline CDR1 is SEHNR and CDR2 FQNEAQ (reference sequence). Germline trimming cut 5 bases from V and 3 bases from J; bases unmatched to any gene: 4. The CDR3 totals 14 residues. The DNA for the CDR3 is TGTGCCAGCAGCCCTGGACTAGCGGTCTACGAGCAGTACTTC. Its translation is CASSPGLAVYEQYF.

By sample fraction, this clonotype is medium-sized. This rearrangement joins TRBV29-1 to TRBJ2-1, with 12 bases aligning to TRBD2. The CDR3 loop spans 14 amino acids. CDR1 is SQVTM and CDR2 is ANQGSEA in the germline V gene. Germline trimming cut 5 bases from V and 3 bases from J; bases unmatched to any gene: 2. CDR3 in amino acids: CSVLTSGSYNEQFF. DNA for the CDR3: TGCAGCGTTTTGACTAGCGGGAGCTACAATGAGCAGTTCTTC.

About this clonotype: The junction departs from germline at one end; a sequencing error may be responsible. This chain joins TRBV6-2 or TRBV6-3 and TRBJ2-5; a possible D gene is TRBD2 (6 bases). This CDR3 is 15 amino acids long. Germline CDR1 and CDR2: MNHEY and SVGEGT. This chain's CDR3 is CASIWLRTTQETQYF. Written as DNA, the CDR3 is TGTGCCAGCATCTGGCTGCGGACTACCCAAGAGACCCAATACTTC.

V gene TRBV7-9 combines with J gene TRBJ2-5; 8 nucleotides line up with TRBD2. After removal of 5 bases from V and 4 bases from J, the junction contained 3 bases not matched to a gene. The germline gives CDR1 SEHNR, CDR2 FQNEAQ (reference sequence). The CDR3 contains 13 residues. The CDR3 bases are TGTGCCAGCAGCCCGGGACTAGTAGAGACCCAGTACTTC. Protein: CASSPGLVETQYF.

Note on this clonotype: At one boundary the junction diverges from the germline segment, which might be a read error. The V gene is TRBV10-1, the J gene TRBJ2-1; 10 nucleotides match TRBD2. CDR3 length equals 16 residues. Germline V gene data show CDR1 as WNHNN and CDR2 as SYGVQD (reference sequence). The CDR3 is CTSSDFGLAEYNKQFF. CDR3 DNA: TGCACTAGCAGTGATTTCGGACTAGCGGAGTACAATAAGCAGTTCTTC.

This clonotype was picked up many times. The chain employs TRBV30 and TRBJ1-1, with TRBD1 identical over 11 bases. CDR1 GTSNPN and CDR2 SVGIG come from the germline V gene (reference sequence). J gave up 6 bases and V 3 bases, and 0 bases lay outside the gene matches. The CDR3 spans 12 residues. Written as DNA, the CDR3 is TGTGCCTGGAGGGACAGGGGGCCTGAAGCTTTCTTT. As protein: CAWRDRGPEAFF.

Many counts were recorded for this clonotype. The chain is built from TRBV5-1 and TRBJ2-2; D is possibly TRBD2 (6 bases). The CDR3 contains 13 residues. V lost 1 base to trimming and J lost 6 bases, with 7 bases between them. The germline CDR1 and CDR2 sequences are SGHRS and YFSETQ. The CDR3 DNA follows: TGCGCCAGCAGCTTGACGGGAGCCGGGGAGCTGTTTTTT. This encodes CASSLTGAGELFF. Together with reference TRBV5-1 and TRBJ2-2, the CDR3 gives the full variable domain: KAGVTQTPRYLIKTRGQQVTLSCSPISGHRSVSWYQQTPGQGLQFLFEYFSETQRNKGNFPGRFSGRQFSNSRSEMNVSTLELGDSALYLCASSLTGAGELFFGEGSRLTVL.

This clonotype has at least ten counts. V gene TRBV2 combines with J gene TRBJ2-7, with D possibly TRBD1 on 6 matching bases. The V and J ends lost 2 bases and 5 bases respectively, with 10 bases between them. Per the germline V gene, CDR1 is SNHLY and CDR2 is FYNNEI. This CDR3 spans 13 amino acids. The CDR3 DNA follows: TGTGCCAGCAGTGAAAGGGGGACCCACGAGCAGTACTTC. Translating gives CASSERGTHEQYF.

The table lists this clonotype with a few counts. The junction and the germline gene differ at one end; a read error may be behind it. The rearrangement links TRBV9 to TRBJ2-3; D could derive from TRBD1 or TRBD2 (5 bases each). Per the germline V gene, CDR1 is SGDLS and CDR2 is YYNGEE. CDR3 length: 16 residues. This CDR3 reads CASSVDVPSGTGTQYF. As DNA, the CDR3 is TGTGCCAGCAGCGTAGATGTTCCCAGCGGCACAGGTACGCAGTATTTT.

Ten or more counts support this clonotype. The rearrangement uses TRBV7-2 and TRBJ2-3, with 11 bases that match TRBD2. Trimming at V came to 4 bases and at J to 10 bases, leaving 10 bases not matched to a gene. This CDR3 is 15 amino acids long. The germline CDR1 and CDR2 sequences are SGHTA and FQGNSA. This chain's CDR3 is CASSSIAGGPRSQYF. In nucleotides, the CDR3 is TGTGCCAGCAGCTCCATAGCGGGAGGGCCGAGGTCGCAGTATTTT. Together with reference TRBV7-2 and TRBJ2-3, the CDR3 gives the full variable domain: GAGVSQSPSNKVTEKGKDVELRCDPISGHTALYWYRQSLGQGLEFLIYFQGNSAPDKSGLPSDRFSAERTGGSVSTLTIQRTQQEDSAVYLCASSSIAGGPRSQYFGPGTRLTVL.

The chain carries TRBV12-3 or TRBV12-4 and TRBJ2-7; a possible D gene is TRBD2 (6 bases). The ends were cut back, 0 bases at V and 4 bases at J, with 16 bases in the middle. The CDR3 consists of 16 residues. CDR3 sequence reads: CASSLALGTFTYEQYF. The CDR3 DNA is TGTGCCAGCAGTTTAGCGCTCGGGACTTTCACGTACGAGCAGTACTTC.

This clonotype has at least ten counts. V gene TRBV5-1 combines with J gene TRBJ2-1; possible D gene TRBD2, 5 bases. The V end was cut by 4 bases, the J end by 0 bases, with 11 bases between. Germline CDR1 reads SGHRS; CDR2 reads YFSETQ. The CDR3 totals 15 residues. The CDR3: CASSPLGSSYNEQFF. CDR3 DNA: TGCGCCAGCAGCCCCCTGGGGAGCTCCTACAATGAGCAGTTCTTC.

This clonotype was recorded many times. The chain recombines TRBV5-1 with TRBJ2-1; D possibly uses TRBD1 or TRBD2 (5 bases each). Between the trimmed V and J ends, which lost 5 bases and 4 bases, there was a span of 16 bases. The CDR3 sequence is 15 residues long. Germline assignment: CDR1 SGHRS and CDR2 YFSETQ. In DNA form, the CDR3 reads TGCGCCAGCAGTTACCGTCCCGGGACGTACAATGAGCAGTTCTTC. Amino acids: CASSYRPGTYNEQFF.

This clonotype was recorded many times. CDR3 nucleotides: TGTGCCAGCAGTGAAACAGGGATCCCGAAAGAGACCCAGTACTTC. It yields the protein CASSETGIPKETQYF. The rearrangement links TRBV2 to TRBJ2-5, with D possibly being TRBD1 (6 bases). With 2 bases removed from V and 3 bases from J, the gap between germline ends came to 13 bases. The CDR3 contains 15 residues. In germline, CDR1 is SNHLY, CDR2 FYNNEI.

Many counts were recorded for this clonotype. In DNA, the CDR3 is TGCAGCGTGCTGGGGGGACAATCATACGAGCAGTACTTC. Encoded protein: CSVLGGQSYEQYF. This chain uses TRBV29-1 with TRBJ2-7; the D call may be TRBD1 or TRBD2 (6 bases each). Germline V lookup: CDR1 SQVTM, CDR2 ANQGSEA. The CDR3 runs 13 residues. V was clipped by 6 bases and J by 4 bases, with 16 bases between them.

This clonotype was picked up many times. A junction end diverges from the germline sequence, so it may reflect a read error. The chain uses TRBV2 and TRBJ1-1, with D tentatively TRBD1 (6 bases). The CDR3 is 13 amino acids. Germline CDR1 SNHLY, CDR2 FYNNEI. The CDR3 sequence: CASIGQGSSEAFF. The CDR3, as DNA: TGTGCCAGTATCGGGCAGGGGAGTTCTGAGGCTTTCTTT.

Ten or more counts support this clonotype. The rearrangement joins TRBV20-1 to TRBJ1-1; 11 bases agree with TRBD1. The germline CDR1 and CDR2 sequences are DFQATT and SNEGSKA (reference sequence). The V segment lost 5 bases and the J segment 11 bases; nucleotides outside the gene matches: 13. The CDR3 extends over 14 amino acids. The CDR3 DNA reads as TGCAGTGCTCCCCGGACAGGGGGCGCGATGACGGCTTTCTTT. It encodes CSAPRTGGAMTAFF.

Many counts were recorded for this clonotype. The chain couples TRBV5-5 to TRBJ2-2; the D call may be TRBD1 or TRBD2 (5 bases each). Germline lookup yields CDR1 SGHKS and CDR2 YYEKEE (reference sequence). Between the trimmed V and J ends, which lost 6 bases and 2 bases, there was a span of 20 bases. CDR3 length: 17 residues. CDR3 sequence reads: CASIPGTGPLNTGELFF. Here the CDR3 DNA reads TGTGCCAGCATCCCCGGGACGGGACCCTTAAACACCGGGGAGCTGTTTTTT.